This T cell receptor (beta chain) derives from a study of blood T cell repertoires in COVID-19. Study context: COVID-19 samples, acute and convalescent, were from the United States, Italy and Spain. Sources were T cells, B-cell-depleted T cells, or PBMCs; the material itself was cDNA or gDNA.

Looked up from germline, CDR1 is SGHVS and CDR2 is FQNEAQ. Germline trimming cut 4 bases from V and 4 bases from J; bases unmatched to any gene: 3. The CDR3 consists of 14 residues. Study processing details: Reference gene primer amplification in the assay estimated nucleated cell counts. TCRdb's copy holds only in-frame clones and misses some; the assay was immunoSEQ multiplex PCR. V, J and clone size were drawn from that table, and D and trimming were deduced from the DNA. The repertoire holds 99,000 or so clones, with around 83% as singletons. The sequence was obtained from a woman aged 80 or older with acute or convalescent COVID-19. The genes are TRBV7-8 and TRBJ2-2; 7 bases are shared with TRBD1. The specimen sequenced was peripheral blood. DNA for the CDR3: TGTGCCAGCAGCTCGGGACAGATCACCGGGGAGCTGTTTTTT. Its translation: CASSSGQITGELFF.